The 30 T cell receptor beta chains listed next were all sequenced from one sample in a study of T cells in tumors after PD-1 blockade. TCRdb keeps only in-frame clones here, not all; method: immunoSEQ multiplex PCR. The sample shows 15,000 to 20,000 clones, 81% of them seen only once. The source material was PBMCs, sampled after anti-PD-1 therapy. These receptors were collected from a human donor with advanced basal cell or squamous cell carcinoma (not recorded which).

The chain links TRBV5-1 to TRBJ1-2; D uncertain. CDR1 is SGHRS, CDR2 YFSETQ, per germline. The V end lost 3 bases, the J end lost 4 bases, and 10 bases lay between the germline ends. The CDR3 sequence is 13 residues long. CDR3 in amino acids: CASSSDGAYGYTF. In nucleotides, the CDR3 is TGCGCCAGCAGCTCGGACGGAGCCTATGGCTACACCTTC.

The chain carries TRBV5-1 and TRBJ1-4, with D uncertain. The CDR3 totals 16 residues. V was cut by 0 bases and J by 7 bases, with 16 bases left in between. Germline V gene data show CDR1 as SGHRS and CDR2 as YFSETQ. DNA of the CDR3: TGCGCCAGCAGCTTGGGGCGGCAGGCGTCATTTGAAAAACTGTTTTTT. Residues: CASSLGRQASFEKLFF.

The gene calls are TRBV6-5 and TRBJ2-7; 10 positions match TRBD2. The length of the CDR3 is 14 residues. In germline, CDR1 is MNHEY, CDR2 SVGAGI. J was trimmed by 3 bases and V by 6 bases; bases with no gene match: 5. The CDR3 sequence: CASRDGTSDYEQYF. The CDR3 DNA sequence: TGTGCCAGCAGAGACGGGACTAGCGACTACGAGCAGTACTTC.

This chain uses TRBV12-3 or TRBV12-4 with TRBJ1-1; perhaps TRBD1 as D (6 bases). Trimming left V 3 bases short and J 4 bases short, with 9 bases between. The CDR3 is 13 residues long. For the CDR3, the DNA is TGTGCCAGCAGTTTCGACAGGCCCACTGAAGCTTTCTTT. Protein: CASSFDRPTEAFF.

The CDR3 DNA reads TGTGCCAGCAACTTAGCGGGAACAGATACGCAGTATTTT. This sequence encodes CASNLAGTDTQYF. This rearrangement joins TRBV9 to TRBJ2-3; 8 positions agree with TRBD2. The CDR3 is 13 residues long. Germline CDR1 reads SGDLS; CDR2 reads YYNGEE. V lost 6 bases and J lost 3; bases outside the gene matches: 3.

The CDR3 loop is CASSLYTGSEQFF. The DNA of the CDR3 is TGTGCCAGCAGTTTGTACACCGGCAGTGAGCAGTTCTTC. The V gene is TRBV27, the J gene TRBJ2-1; unclear D gene. The germline V gene has CDR1 MNHEY and CDR2 SMNVEV (reference sequence). The CDR3 spans 13 residues. The ends were cut back, 3 bases at V and 9 bases at J, with 12 bases in the middle.

The chain couples TRBV2 to TRBJ2-7; 14 bases are shared with TRBD2. This CDR3 spans 14 amino acids. CDR1 and CDR2 (germline): SNHLY, FYNNEI. Trimming at V came to 8 bases and at J to 4 bases, leaving 4 bases not matched to a gene. The DNA of the CDR3 is TGTGCCAGCGGGGGGACTAGCGGGAGTTACGAGCAGTACTTC. Residues: CASGGTSGSYEQYF.

The V call is TRBV11-3, the J call TRBJ2-1; TRBD1 might be the D (6 bases). Per germline, CDR1 SGHNT and CDR2 YENEEA. CDR3 length equals 12 residues. Trimming shortened V by 5 bases and J by 5 bases, and 7 bases separated the two germline ends. In DNA, the CDR3 is TGTGCCAGCAGCCGGACAGACAATGAGCAGTTCTTC. Translated, it gives CASSRTDNEQFF. Supplemented by reference TRBV11-3 and TRBJ2-1, the full variable domain reads EAGVVQSPRYKIIEKKQPVAFWCNPISGHNTLYWYLQNLGQGPELLIRYENEEAVDDSQLPKDRFSAERLKGVDSTLKIQPAELGDSAVYLCASSRTDNEQFFGPGTRLTVL.

This clone was seen a handful of times. The V and J genes are TRBV5-4 and TRBJ1-2; 8 bases agree with TRBD1. V gave up 7 bases and J gave up 3 bases; unmatched junction bases: 8. This CDR3 has 14 residues. The V gene's germline CDR1 is SGHNT and CDR2 YYREEE (reference sequence). The CDR3 region is CASPDLDRDYGYTF. For the CDR3, the DNA is TGTGCCAGCCCAGACTTGGACAGGGACTATGGCTACACCTTC.

In its sample, this clone was seen a few times. V is TRBV5-1 and J is TRBJ2-7; TRBD2 matches at 16 bases. This CDR3 has 15 residues. J lost 7 bases, V lost 4 bases, and 5 bases had no gene match. The germline V gene encodes CDR1 SGHRS and CDR2 YFSETQ. CDR3 nucleotides: TGCGCCAGCAGCGGGACTAGCGGGAGGGCCGGGGAGCAGTACTTC. It is translated as CASSGTSGRAGEQYF.

This clone was picked up a small number of times. The gene calls are TRBV11-3 and TRBJ1-3, with D perhaps TRBD1 (6 bases). Trimming pared 0 bases from V and 4 bases from J, leaving 13 bases between. Looked up from germline, CDR1 is SGHNT and CDR2 is YENEEA. CDR3 length: 16 amino acids. The CDR3 DNA reads as TGTGCCAGCAGCTTAGATGGGGGCCTCCGCGGAAACACCATATATTTT. It specifies CASSLDGGLRGNTIYF.

The gene calls are TRBV7-9 and TRBJ2-5, with D perhaps TRBD2 (5 bases). The germline V gene encodes CDR1 SEHNR and CDR2 FQNEAQ (reference sequence). Trimming shortened V by 8 bases and J by 5 bases, and 18 bases separated the two germline ends. There are 14 residues in the CDR3. The CDR3 DNA follows: TGTGCCAGCTCTAAGGTGGGCCAGCGGGAGACCCAGTACTTC. This translates into CASSKVGQRETQYF. Supplemented by reference TRBV7-9 and TRBJ2-5, the full variable domain reads DTGVSQNPRHKITKRGQNVTFRCDPISEHNRLYWYRQTLGQGPEFLTYFQNEAQLEKSRLLSDRFSAERPKGSFSTLEIQRTEQGDSAMYLCASSKVGQRETQYFGPGTRLLVL.

The chain has TRBV2 and TRBJ1-6; 7 bases line up with TRBD1. The ends lost 4 bases at V and 9 bases at J; junction bases unmatched: 6. This CDR3 has 14 residues. The germline V gene has CDR1 SNHLY and CDR2 FYNNEI. CDR3 amino acids: CASSGQGEGSPLHF. The CDR3 region has the DNA TGTGCCAGCAGTGGACAGGGTGAGGGTTCACCCCTCCACTTT.

V is TRBV2 and J is TRBJ2-7; D might be TRBD1 or TRBD2, each matching 5 bases. V gave up 6 bases and J gave up 7 bases, with 16 bases separating them. In germline, CDR1 is SNHLY, CDR2 FYNNEI. There are 13 residues in the CDR3. The chain's CDR3 is CASRGGGSEEQYF. The DNA for the CDR3 is TGTGCCAGCAGGGGTGGGGGTTCCGAAGAGCAGTACTTC. The entire variable domain, with the rest obtained from reference TRBV2 and TRBJ2-7, is as follows: EPEVTQTPSHQVTQMGQEVILRCVPISNHLYFYWYRQILGQKVEFLVSFYNNEISEKSEIFDDQFSVERPDGSNFTLKIRSTKLEDSAMYFCASRGGGSEEQYFGPGTRLTVT.

The rearrangement uses TRBV5-1 and TRBJ1-1; D unclear. Germline CDR1 is SGHRS and CDR2 is YFSETQ. This CDR3 has 12 amino acids. V lost 3 bases and J lost 7, with 10 bases in between. CDR3 coding DNA: TGCGCCAGCAGCTCTTGGGGAGATGAAGCTTTCTTT. The encoded protein is CASSSWGDEAFF. The entire variable domain, with the rest obtained from reference TRBV5-1 and TRBJ1-1, is as follows: KAGVTQTPRYLIKTRGQQVTLSCSPISGHRSVSWYQQTPGQGLQFLFEYFSETQRNKGNFPGRFSGRQFSNSRSEMNVSTLELGDSALYLCASSSWGDEAFFGQGTRLTVV.

The chain is built from TRBV7-2 and TRBJ2-1, with TRBD1 as a possible D gene (5 bases). CDR3 length equals 14 residues. Germline V gene data show CDR1 as SGHTA and CDR2 as FQGNSA. V lost 0 bases and J lost 11, with 14 bases in between. CDR3 in amino acids: CASSLALSQGKQFF. In DNA, the CDR3 is TGTGCCAGCAGCTTAGCCCTTAGTCAGGGTAAGCAGTTCTTC.

This clone has just a few counts. The rearrangement links TRBV29-1 to TRBJ2-5; D is perhaps TRBD1 or TRBD2 (5 bases each). CDR3 length: 16 residues. V shed 7 bases and J shed 4 bases, with 25 bases lying between them. Germline V gene sequence: CDR1 SQVTM, CDR2 ANQGSEA. Written as DNA, the CDR3 is TGCAGCGCCACCCGCCCTAGGGGACCGATACGAGAGACCCAGTACTTC. It specifies CSATRPRGPIRETQYF.

V gene TRBV19 combines with J gene TRBJ1-1; TRBD1 matches at 8 bases. The CDR3 extends over 15 amino acids. Germline V gives CDR1 LNHDA, CDR2 SQIVND (reference sequence). V gave up 6 bases and J gave up 5 bases; unmatched junction bases: 11. The CDR3 spells CASSNTYTGGTEAFF. The CDR3 bases are TGTGCCAGTAGCAATACCTATACAGGGGGGACTGAAGCTTTCTTT.

The chain uses TRBV2 and TRBJ2-1, with TRBD2 matching 13 bases. The V gene's germline CDR1 is SNHLY and CDR2 FYNNEI. The CDR3 is 14 residues long. With V trimmed by 8 bases and J by 4 bases, 2 bases remained unmatched. The CDR3 DNA reads TGTGCCAGCCCACTAGCGGGGGGGTACAATGAGCAGTTCTTC. It yields the protein CASPLAGGYNEQFF. The variable domain in full, with the rest retrieved from reference TRBV2 and TRBJ2-1, is EPEVTQTPSHQVTQMGQEVILRCVPISNHLYFYWYRQILGQKVEFLVSFYNNEISEKSEIFDDQFSVERPDGSNFTLKIRSTKLEDSAMYFCASPLAGGYNEQFFGPGTRLTVL.

The gene calls are TRBV5-4 and TRBJ1-4, with unresolved D. Germline CDR1 and CDR2: SGHNT and YYREEE (reference sequence). V was shortened by 3 bases and J by 6 bases, with 3 bases between the two germline ends. The CDR3 is 11 residues long. CDR3 sequence reads: CASSSDEKLFF. The CDR3 region has the DNA TGTGCCAGCAGCTCGGATGAAAAACTGTTTTTT.

The chain couples TRBV10-3 to TRBJ2-5; the match to TRBD2 covers 12 bases. Germline V gene lookup returns CDR1 ENHRY and CDR2 SYGVKD. V dropped 4 bases and J dropped 0; count of bases not matched to a gene: 3. The CDR3 runs to 16 residues. The CDR3 nucleotides read TGTGCCATCAGTGTCAGACTAGCGGGAGACCAAGAGACCCAGTACTTC. It translates to CAISVRLAGDQETQYF.

CDR3 amino acids: CASSEDTANYGYTF. In nucleotides, the CDR3 is TGCGCCAGCAGCGAGGACACCGCTAACTATGGCTACACCTTC. This chain links TRBV5-1 with TRBJ1-2; tentatively, D is TRBD1 (5 bases). This CDR3 is 14 amino acids long. V was shortened by 4 bases and J by 0 bases, with 10 bases between the two germline ends. The germline V gene encodes CDR1 SGHRS and CDR2 YFSETQ.

The chain employs TRBV5-8 and TRBJ1-4; D possibly corresponds to TRBD1 (5 bases). Per the germline V gene, CDR1 is SGHTS and CDR2 is YDEGEE. This CDR3 region has 16 residues. With 4 bases removed from V and 3 bases from J, the gap between germline ends came to 16 bases. CDR3 sequence: CASSIDSSTANEKLFF. DNA of the CDR3: TGTGCCAGCAGCATAGACAGCAGTACAGCTAATGAAAAACTGTTTTTT.

The rearrangement joins TRBV11-3 to TRBJ1-1, with D hard to call. This CDR3 comprises 12 residues. Germline V gives CDR1 SGHNT, CDR2 YENEEA. V dropped 3 bases and J dropped 5 bases, with 7 bases sitting between them. The CDR3 loop is CASSFGETEAFF. CDR3 DNA: TGTGCCAGCAGCTTCGGGGAGACTGAAGCTTTCTTT.

This chain joins TRBV24-1 and TRBJ2-3; no clear D gene. The germline CDR1 and CDR2 sequences are KGHDR and SFDVKD. This CDR3 spans 17 amino acids. With 0 bases removed from V and 6 bases from J, the gap between germline ends came to 18 bases. The CDR3 region has the DNA TGTGCCACCAGTGATTTGCCGTCCTCGAGTAGTCCGGATACGCAGTATTTT. Amino acid sequence: CATSDLPSSSSPDTQYF.

The genes are TRBV28 and TRBJ1-5; unclear D gene. V was shortened by 3 bases and J by 6 bases, with 12 bases between the two germline ends. This CDR3 comprises 14 residues. Germline CDR1 and CDR2: MDHEN and SYDVKM. The CDR3 sequence is CASSFFGLGQPQHF. CDR3 sequence (DNA): TGTGCCAGCAGTTTTTTTGGGTTAGGTCAGCCCCAGCATTTT.

This chain connects TRBV10-3 to TRBJ1-6, with 8 positions matching TRBD1. V lost 3 bases to trimming and J lost 7 bases; unmatched junction nucleotides: 2. Germline CDR1 reads ENHRY; CDR2 reads SYGVKD. The CDR3 is 14 amino acids. CDR3 coding DNA: TGTGCCATCAGTGACCGACAGGGGAATTCACCCCTCCACTTT. It yields the protein CAISDRQGNSPLHF.

The gene calls are TRBV2 and TRBJ1-1; tentatively, D is TRBD1 (6 bases). The germline V gene has CDR1 SNHLY and CDR2 FYNNEI. The CDR3 totals 13 residues. V lost 4 bases and J lost 5, with 11 bases in between. CDR3 sequence reads: CASSGGLETEAFF. As DNA, the CDR3 is TGTGCCAGCAGTGGGGGGCTGGAAACTGAAGCTTTCTTT.

This sequence joins TRBV9 and TRBJ1-1; 10 positions match TRBD1. From germline, CDR1 is SGDLS and CDR2 YYNGEE. CDR3 length: 13 amino acids. V shed 3 bases, J shed 10 bases, and the junction held 6 bases outside the gene matches. The CDR3 DNA follows: TGTGCCAGCAGCGCGGGACAGGGGTTCGGAGCTTTCTTT. This codes for CASSAGQGFGAFF.

This chain connects TRBV20-1 to TRBJ2-1; D gene ambiguous. In germline, CDR1 is DFQATT, CDR2 SNEGSKA (reference sequence). V lost 3 bases and J lost 8, with 8 bases in between. The CDR3 extends over 11 amino acids. The CDR3 reads CSASLMDEQFF. In nucleotides, the CDR3 is TGCAGTGCTAGCCTAATGGATGAGCAGTTCTTC.